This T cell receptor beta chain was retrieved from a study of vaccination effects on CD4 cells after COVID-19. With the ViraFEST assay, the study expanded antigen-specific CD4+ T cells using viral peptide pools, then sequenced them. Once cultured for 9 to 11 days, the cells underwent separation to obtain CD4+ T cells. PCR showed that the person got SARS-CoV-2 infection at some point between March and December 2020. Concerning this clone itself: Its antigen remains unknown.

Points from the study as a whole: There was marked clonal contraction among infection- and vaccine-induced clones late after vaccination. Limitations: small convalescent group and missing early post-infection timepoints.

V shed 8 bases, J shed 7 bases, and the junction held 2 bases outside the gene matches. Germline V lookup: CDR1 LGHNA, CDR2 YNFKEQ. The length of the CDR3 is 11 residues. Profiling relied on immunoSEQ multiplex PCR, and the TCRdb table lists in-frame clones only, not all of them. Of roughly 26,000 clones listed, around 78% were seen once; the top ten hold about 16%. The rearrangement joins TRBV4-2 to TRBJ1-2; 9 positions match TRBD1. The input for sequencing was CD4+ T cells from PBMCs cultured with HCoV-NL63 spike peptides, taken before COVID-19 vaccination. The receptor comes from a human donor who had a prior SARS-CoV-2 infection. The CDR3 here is CASGTGLGYTF. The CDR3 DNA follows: TGTGCCAGCGGGACAGGGCTTGGCTACACCTTC.